Sequencing of this TCR beta chain was carried out in a study of shared clonotypes between healthy human individuals. Overall study: Each donor had three CD4 naive, three CD4 memory, two CD8 naive and one CD8 memory plate.

Produced via immunoSEQ multiplex PCR; TCRdb's table is partial and in-frame only. The sample includes more than 2 million clones, approximately 94% seen only once; the top ten take roughly 1%. Study results and limitations: The diversity represented, both genetic and in exposure history, was limited by few donors. Sorted-subset samples were not fully sequenced, rarefaction indicated.

As regards this clone: Its antigen is unknown.

Naive CD8 cells lacked CD45RO, underwent positive selection for CCR7 and left out terminally differentiated effector memory CD45RA+ cells. The CDR3 covers 15 residues. V gave up 4 bases and J gave up 3 bases; unmatched junction bases: 6. Per germline, CDR1 MNHNS and CDR2 SASEGT. The J gene is TRBJ1-1, the V gene TRBV6-1; TRBD1 aligns across 9 bases. The clonotype comes from a man between 18 and 35 years old in good health. The sample taken for sequencing was naive CD8+ T cells sorted from blood. Here the CDR3 DNA reads TGTGCCAGCAGTGCCTTGACAGGGGGACACACTGAAGCTTTCTTT. This codes for CASSALTGGHTEAFF.